The 18 T cell receptor beta chains reported below all come from one sample, sequenced in a study of shared clonotypes between healthy human individuals. Here immunoSEQ multiplex PCR was the method, and the copy in TCRdb shows in-frame clones only, minus some. The table lists roughly 2 million clones, roughly 95% of them singletons. The sequencing sample was made of naive CD4+ T cells sorted from blood. Noted subset: CD45RA+ positively selected. Receptors were obtained from a man younger than 35 in good health.

This clone turned up a few times. The chain employs TRBV28 and TRBJ1-5; possibly TRBD1 for D (6 bases). Germline values: CDR1 MDHEN, CDR2 SYDVKM. CDR3 size: 14 residues. The V end was cut by 6 bases, the J end by 3 bases, with 12 bases between. The DNA of the CDR3 is TGTGCCAGCAGGGAGGGGGTAGTCAATCAGCCCCAGCATTTT. Amino acids: CASREGVVNQPQHF.

The DNA of the CDR3 is TGTGCCAGCTCATCGGGGACAGAATTAGCTGAGCAGTTCTTC. Protein: CASSSGTELAEQFF. The chain employs TRBV18 and TRBJ2-1, with 7 bases fitting TRBD1. The CDR3 length is 14 residues. V lost 5 bases and J lost 9; bases outside the gene matches: 10. Per the germline V gene, CDR1 is KGHSH and CDR2 is LQKENI.

Remarks on this clone: Other DNA sequences in this sample translate to the same CDR3. V usage is TRBV6-5 and J usage is TRBJ2-7, with 7 nucleotides matching TRBD1. V trimming: 0 bases; J trimming: 1 base; junction bases outside the gene matches: 0. The CDR3 loop spans 14 amino acids. Germline V CDR1 and CDR2: MNHEY, SVGAGI. DNA of the CDR3: TGTGCCAGCAGTTACTCGGACAGGTCCTACGAGCAGTACTTC. The encoded protein is CASSYSDRSYEQYF.

This clone was seen a few times. The V gene is TRBV11-2, the J gene TRBJ1-6; D not resolved. CDR1 and CDR2 from the germline V gene are SGHAT and FQNNGV. Trimming shortened V by 7 bases and J by 10 bases, and 14 bases separated the two germline ends. The CDR3 runs to 13 residues. The CDR3 sequence is CASTDTPGSPLHF. CDR3 bases: TGTGCCAGCACCGATACACCCGGATCACCCCTCCACTTT.

With regard to this clone: The same CDR3 arises from other DNA sequences in this sample as well. The chain carries TRBV18 and TRBJ1-2; D gene unclear. The V gene's germline CDR1 is KGHSH and CDR2 LQKENI. V dropped 2 bases and J dropped 4 bases, with 8 bases sitting between them. The CDR3 is 13 amino acids. The CDR3 DNA follows: TGTGCCAGCTCACCAGGGCTGAGCTATGGCTACACCTTC. It codes for CASSPGLSYGYTF.

Concerning this clone itself: Other nucleotide sequences from this sample produce the same CDR3. The chain couples TRBV29-1 to TRBJ1-1, with no clear D. Germline V gene lookup returns CDR1 SQVTM and CDR2 ANQGSEA. The CDR3 has 11 amino acids. V gave up 6 bases and J gave up 1 base, with 6 bases separating them. In DNA, the CDR3 is TGCAGCGTCGGCAGGAACACTGAAGCTTTCTTT. As protein: CSVGRNTEAFF.

J is TRBJ2-3 and V is TRBV9; D uncertain. This CDR3 contains 12 residues. From germline, CDR1 is SGDLS and CDR2 YYNGEE. Trimming removed 2 bases at V and 4 bases at J, with 5 bases between. The CDR3 bases are TGTGCCAGCAGCGTTTATGCAGATACGCAGTATTTT. It is translated as CASSVYADTQYF.

CDR3 DNA: TGTGCCAGCAGCTCTCCCGGGATACCAAATGAAAAACTGTTTTTT. Encoded protein: CASSSPGIPNEKLFF. This chain joins TRBV7-2 and TRBJ1-4, with no clear D. V was trimmed by 4 bases and J by 5 bases, leaving 14 bases between them. This CDR3 region has 15 residues. The germline V gene encodes CDR1 SGHTA and CDR2 FQGNSA.

J is TRBJ2-1 and V is TRBV11-1; perhaps TRBD1 as D (5 bases). V dropped 1 base and J dropped 8 bases, with 12 bases sitting between them. Per the germline V gene, CDR1 is SGHAT and CDR2 is FQDESV (reference sequence). The length of the CDR3 is 14 residues. The CDR3 spells CASSLDRLSDEQFF. DNA for the CDR3: TGTGCCAGCAGCTTAGACAGGTTAAGCGATGAGCAGTTCTTC.

The chain recombines TRBV10-3 with TRBJ2-7; D tentatively reads TRBD1 or TRBD2 (5 bases each). Germline loops: CDR1 ENHRY, CDR2 SYGVKD. The CDR3 is 13 amino acids. V lost 4 bases and J lost 0, with 7 bases in between. CDR3 bases: TGTGCCATCAGTGGGGGGAACTCCTACGAGCAGTACTTC. It translates to CAISGGNSYEQYF.

This clone was detected only a few times. This rearrangement joins TRBV10-1 to TRBJ2-1; 10 bases map to TRBD2. Per the germline V gene, CDR1 is WNHNN and CDR2 is SYGVQD (reference sequence). There are 16 residues in the CDR3. The junction had 9 bases not matched to a gene; V was cut back by 0 bases and J by 10 bases. CDR3 in amino acids: CASSESALAGVKEQFF. The DNA of the CDR3 is TGCGCCAGCAGTGAGTCGGCCCTAGCGGGAGTGAAGGAGCAGTTCTTC.

The chain uses TRBV18 and TRBJ2-5; weak D call: TRBD2 (5 bases). Germline values: CDR1 KGHSH, CDR2 LQKENI. V was shortened by 1 base and J by 5 bases, with 17 bases between the two germline ends. The length of the CDR3 is 16 residues. As DNA, the CDR3 is TGTGCCAGCTCACCACTGGCGAATCCCCCGGGGGAGACCCAGTACTTC. It codes for CASSPLANPPGETQYF.

This clone was seen once. The rearrangement links TRBV2 to TRBJ1-2, with 9 nucleotides matching TRBD1. Per the germline V gene, CDR1 is SNHLY and CDR2 is FYNNEI. This CDR3 region has 15 residues. With 4 bases clipped from V and 12 bases from J, the junction kept 15 bases outside the gene matches. The DNA for the CDR3 is TGTGCCAGCAGTGTTTCTGGGACAGGGTTCGCTCGGGACACCTTC. This translates into CASSVSGTGFARDTF.

The genes are TRBV5-4 and TRBJ2-6; D unclear. The V and J ends lost 1 base and 0 bases respectively, with 14 bases between them. Germline V gene sequence: CDR1 SGHNT, CDR2 YYREEE (reference sequence). The CDR3 length is 18 residues. The CDR3: CASSLKSYSDSGANVLTF. The CDR3 region has the DNA TGTGCCAGCAGCTTGAAGAGTTACTCAGACTCTGGGGCCAACGTCCTGACTTTC.

The CDR3: CASRGGTGKAPYEQYF. Written as DNA, the CDR3 is TGTGCCAGCAGGGGGGGGACAGGCAAGGCGCCCTACGAGCAGTACTTC. This chain links TRBV2 with TRBJ2-7; D perhaps matches TRBD1 (8 bases). Germline V gene data show CDR1 as SNHLY and CDR2 as FYNNEI. The CDR3 loop spans 16 amino acids. V shed 6 bases and J shed 2 bases, with 20 bases lying between them.

The J gene is TRBJ2-1, the V gene TRBV6-4; D remains ambiguous. CDR1 is MRHNA and CDR2 is SNTAGT in the germline V gene. The CDR3 covers 13 residues. V lost 6 bases and J lost 5, with 11 bases in between. The CDR3 DNA is TGTGCCAGCAGCTCCGATGGGAACAATGAGCAGTTCTTC. Its protein product is CASSSDGNNEQFF.

This clone has just a few counts. J is TRBJ1-5 and V is TRBV5-1, with TRBD1 matching over 10 bases. The germline V gene has CDR1 SGHRS and CDR2 YFSETQ. The CDR3 runs to 15 residues. V lost 4 bases, J lost 6 bases, and 7 bases stayed unmatched. The DNA for the CDR3 is TGCGCCAGCAGCACCGGGACAGGGGATAGTCAGCCCCAGCATTTT. Translation gives CASSTGTGDSQPQHF.

The chain employs TRBV2 and TRBJ2-7; no reliable D call. The CDR3 has 13 amino acids. V lost 2 bases and J 2 bases, leaving 7 bases between the germline ends. The germline CDR1 and CDR2 sequences are SNHLY and FYNNEI. CDR3 coding DNA: TGTGCCAGCAGTGAACCAGATACCTACGAGCAGTACTTC. Protein product: CASSEPDTYEQYF.